This T cell receptor (beta chain) was profiled in a study of T-cell memory formation after mild COVID-19. Sample barcodes and UMIs were carried by the TCR alpha and TCR beta cDNA libraries that 5'RACE generated with constant-segment primers. From the 5' RACE reads, TCRdb called clonotypes with MiXCR, one entry per CDR3 protein. The data hold under 70,000 distinct CDR3 sequences, with around 10% observed a single time. Trimming shortened V by 5 bases and J by 0 bases, and 2 bases separated the two germline ends. The CDR3 is made up of 13 amino acids. Germline V CDR1 and CDR2: MNHEY, SVGAGI. In this sample, this clonotype turned up many times. Its antigen is not known. Findings of the study overall: Contracting CD4+ clones sat mainly in CM and EM; CD8+ in EMRA. The pre-infection memory compartment contained some responding clones, suggesting cross-reactive memory joined. Day 15 to 85 contractors were CD4/CD8 balanced; later expanders leaned CD4+.

The receptor comes from a man aged 18-30 years who had mild COVID-19 (a few samples of this study predate the infection). Cell type and time point are not known. The V gene is TRBV6-5, the J gene TRBJ2-6; D is unclear. Input material: PBMCs or a T cell subset sorted from them (not recorded which). CDR3 protein: CASSISGANVLTF. The CDR3 DNA is TGTGCCAGCAGTATCTCTGGGGCCAACGTCCTGACTTTC.